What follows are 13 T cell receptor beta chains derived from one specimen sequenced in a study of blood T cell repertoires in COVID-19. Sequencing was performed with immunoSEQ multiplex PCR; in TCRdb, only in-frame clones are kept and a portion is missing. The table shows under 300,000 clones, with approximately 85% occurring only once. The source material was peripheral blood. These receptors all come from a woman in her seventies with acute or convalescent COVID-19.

The CDR3 DNA reads as TGTGCCAGCAGCTGGGTCGGGTTGGGGCTTGAAAAACTGTTTTTT. The encoded protein is CASSWVGLGLEKLFF. The rearrangement uses TRBV11-2 and TRBJ1-4; weak D call: TRBD1 (5 bases). Germline CDR1 reads SGHAT; CDR2 reads FQNNGV. Deletions cut 4 bases from V and 7 bases from J, with 16 bases between. This CDR3 has 15 residues.

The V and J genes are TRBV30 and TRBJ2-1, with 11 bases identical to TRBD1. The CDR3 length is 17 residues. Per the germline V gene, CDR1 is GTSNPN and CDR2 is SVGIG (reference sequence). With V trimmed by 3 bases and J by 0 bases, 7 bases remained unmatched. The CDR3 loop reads CAWSRDRGTSSYNEQFF. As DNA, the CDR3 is TGTGCCTGGAGCCGGGACAGGGGGACGAGCTCCTACAATGAGCAGTTCTTC.

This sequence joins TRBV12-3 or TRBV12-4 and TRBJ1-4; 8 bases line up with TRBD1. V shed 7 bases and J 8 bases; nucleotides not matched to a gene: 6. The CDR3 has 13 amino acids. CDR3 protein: CASTGQEQEKLFF. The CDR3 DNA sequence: TGTGCCAGCACGGGACAGGAGCAGGAAAAACTGTTTTTT.

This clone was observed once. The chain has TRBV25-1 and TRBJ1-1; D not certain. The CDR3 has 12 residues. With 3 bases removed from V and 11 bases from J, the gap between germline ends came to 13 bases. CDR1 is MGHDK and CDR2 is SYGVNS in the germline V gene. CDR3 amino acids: CASSDLVSGAFF. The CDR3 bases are TGTGCCAGCAGTGATCTGGTGTCCGGGGCTTTCTTT.

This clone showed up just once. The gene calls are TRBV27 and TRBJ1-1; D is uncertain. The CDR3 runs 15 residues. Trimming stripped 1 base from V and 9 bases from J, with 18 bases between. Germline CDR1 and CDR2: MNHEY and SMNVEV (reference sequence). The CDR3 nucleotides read TGTGCCAGCAGTTTATACCACTCTCTTATTGATCAAGCTTTCTTT. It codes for CASSLYHSLIDQAFF.

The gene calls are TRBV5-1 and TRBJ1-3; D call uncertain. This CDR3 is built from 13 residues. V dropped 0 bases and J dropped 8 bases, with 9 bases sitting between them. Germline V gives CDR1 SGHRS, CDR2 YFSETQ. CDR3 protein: CASSLDLRDTIYF. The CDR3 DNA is TGCGCCAGCAGCTTGGATCTCCGAGACACCATATATTTT.

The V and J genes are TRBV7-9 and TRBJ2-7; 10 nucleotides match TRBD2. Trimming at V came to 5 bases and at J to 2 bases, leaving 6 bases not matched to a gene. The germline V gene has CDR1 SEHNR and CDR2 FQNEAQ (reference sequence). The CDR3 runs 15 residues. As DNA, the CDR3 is TGTGCCAGCAGCCTCGCTAGCGGGGGAACCTACGAGCAGTACTTC. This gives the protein CASSLASGGTYEQYF.

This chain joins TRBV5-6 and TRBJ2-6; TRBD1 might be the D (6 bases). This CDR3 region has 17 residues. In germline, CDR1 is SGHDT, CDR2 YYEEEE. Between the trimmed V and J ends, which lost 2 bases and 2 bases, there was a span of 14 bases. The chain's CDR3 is CASSFRTVLTGANVLTF. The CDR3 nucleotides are TGTGCCAGCAGCTTTAGGACAGTCTTAACTGGGGCCAACGTCCTGACTTTC.

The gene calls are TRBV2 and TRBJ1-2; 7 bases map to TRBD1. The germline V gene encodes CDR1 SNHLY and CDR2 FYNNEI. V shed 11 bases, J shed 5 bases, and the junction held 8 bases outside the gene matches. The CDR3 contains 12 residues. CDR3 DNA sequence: TGTGCCGGCACCCGACAGGGATATGGCTACACCTTC. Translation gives CAGTRQGYGYTF.

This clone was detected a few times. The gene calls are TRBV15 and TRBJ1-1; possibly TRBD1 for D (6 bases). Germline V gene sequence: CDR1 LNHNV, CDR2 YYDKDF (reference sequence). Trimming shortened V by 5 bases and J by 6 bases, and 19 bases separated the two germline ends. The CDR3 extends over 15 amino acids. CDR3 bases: TGTGCCACCAGCTTCAACAGGGAATTAGGGGCTGAAGCTTTCTTT. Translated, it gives CATSFNRELGAEAFF.

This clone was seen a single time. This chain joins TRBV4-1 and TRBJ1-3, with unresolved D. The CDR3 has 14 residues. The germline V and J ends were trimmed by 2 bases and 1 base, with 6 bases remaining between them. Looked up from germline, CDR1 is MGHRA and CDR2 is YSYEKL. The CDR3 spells CASSQSGSGNTIYF. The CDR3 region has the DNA TGCGCCAGCAGCCAATCGGGGTCTGGAAACACCATATATTTT.

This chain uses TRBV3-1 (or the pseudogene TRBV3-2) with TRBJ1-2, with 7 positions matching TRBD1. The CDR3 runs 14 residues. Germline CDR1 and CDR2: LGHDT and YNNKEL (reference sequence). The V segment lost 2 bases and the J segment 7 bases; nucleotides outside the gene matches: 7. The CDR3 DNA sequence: TGTGCCAGCAGCCAACCAGGGACAGCCCGTGGCTACACCTTC. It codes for CASSQPGTARGYTF.

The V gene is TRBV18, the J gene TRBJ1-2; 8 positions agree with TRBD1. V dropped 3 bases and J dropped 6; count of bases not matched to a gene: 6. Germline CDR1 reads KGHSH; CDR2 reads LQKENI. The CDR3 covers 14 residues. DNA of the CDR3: TGTGCCAGCTCACCGGACAGGGATTATGATGGCTACACCTTC. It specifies CASSPDRDYDGYTF.